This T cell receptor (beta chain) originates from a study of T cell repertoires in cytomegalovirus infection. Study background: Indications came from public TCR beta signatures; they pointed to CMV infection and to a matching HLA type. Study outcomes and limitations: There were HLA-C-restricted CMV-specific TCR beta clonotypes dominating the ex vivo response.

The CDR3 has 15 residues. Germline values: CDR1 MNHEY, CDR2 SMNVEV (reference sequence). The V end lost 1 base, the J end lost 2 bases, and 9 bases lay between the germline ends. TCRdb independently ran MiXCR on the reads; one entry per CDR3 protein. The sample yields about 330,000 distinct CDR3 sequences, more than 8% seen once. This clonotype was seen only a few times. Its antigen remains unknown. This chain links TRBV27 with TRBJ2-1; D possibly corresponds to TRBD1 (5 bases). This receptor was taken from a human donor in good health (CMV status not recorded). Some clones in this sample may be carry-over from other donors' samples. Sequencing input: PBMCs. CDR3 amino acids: CASSLLGHTYNEQFF. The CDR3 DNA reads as TGTGCCAGCAGTTTATTAGGACACACCTACAATGAGCAGTTCTTC.